Listed below are T cell receptor beta chains from one sample, sequenced in a study of shared clonotypes between healthy human individuals. Data came from immunoSEQ multiplex PCR; TCRdb stores just in-frame clones and leaves some out. The table shows 600,000 to 750,000 clones, with roughly 88% occurring only once. Source material: memory CD8+ T cells from PBMCs. The receptors here all came from a man between 18 and 29 years old in good health. Some clones in this sample may be carry-over from other donors' samples. Each CDR3 is given with its conserved first and last residue. The D gene is left open where the match is weak.

V	length	J	D	CDR3	DNA
TRBV10-3	16	TRBJ2-7	TRBD2	CAISEGASGSSYEQYF	TGTGCCATCAGTGAAGGGGCTAGCGGGAGCTCCTACGAGCAGTACTTC
TRBV27	16	TRBJ2-7	TRBD2	CASSLYAGLAIGEQYF	TGTGCCAGCAGTTTATATGCGGGACTAGCGATTGGCGAGCAGTACTTC
TRBV5-3	17	TRBJ2-4	-	CARSFLGGSLLKNIQYF	TGTGCCAGAAGCTTTTTAGGAGGGAGCCTCCTCAAAAACATTCAGTACTTC
TRBV4-3	17	TRBJ2-1	-	CASSQDRMGAHYNEQFF	TGCGCCAGCAGCCAAGATAGGATGGGGGCGCACTACAATGAGCAGTTCTTC
TRBV7-8	15	TRBJ2-1	TRBD2	CASSALAGALNEQFF	TGTGCCAGCAGCGCCCTAGCGGGAGCTCTAAATGAGCAGTTCTTC
TRBV7-9	14	TRBJ2-7	-	CASTQGGGGYEQYF	TGTGCCAGCACCCAGGGAGGGGGTGGGTACGAGCAGTACTTC
TRBV6-1	15	TRBJ2-7	-	CATGWGSLTSYEQYF	TGTGCCACGGGATGGGGCTCATTAACCTCCTACGAGCAGTACTTC
TRBV9	19	TRBJ2-3	TRBD2	CASSVNRGQLAGGVDTQYF	TGTGCCAGCAGCGTAAACAGGGGGCAACTAGCGGGAGGTGTAGATACGCAGTATTTT
TRBV6-1	11	TRBJ2-2	-	CASSLTGELFF	TGTGCCAGCAGTCTTACCGGGGAGCTGTTTTTT
TRBV30	15	TRBJ1-6	-	CAWSEGTAGNSPLHF	TGTGCCTGGAGCGAAGGGACCGCAGGGAATTCACCCCTCCACTTT
TRBV10-2	16	TRBJ1-3	TRBD1	CASSPDRGFSGNTIYF	TGCGCCAGCAGTCCCGACAGGGGATTTTCCGGAAACACCATATATTTT
TRBV11-2	14	TRBJ2-7	TRBD1	CASSGRQGPYEQYF	TGTGCCAGCAGCGGGCGACAGGGGCCCTACGAGCAGTACTTC
TRBV7-3	16	TRBJ2-3	TRBD2	CASSLSLAGNTDTQYF	TGTGCCAGCAGCTTAAGTCTAGCGGGGAACACAGATACGCAGTATTTT